This TCR beta chain was identified during a study of OX40 agonist ivuxolimab in advanced cancers. Study-level background: Participants, about 83% male, averaged about 56 years of age, ranging from roughly 23 to 80.

Method: immunoSEQ multiplex PCR; TCRdb's copy keeps in-frame clones and lacks some. The table has around 46,000 clones, approximately 88% seen once. V trimming: 7 bases; J trimming: 0 bases; junction bases outside the gene matches: 17. Germline V gives CDR1 ENHRY, CDR2 SYGVKD. The CDR3 spans 18 residues. The sample here was CD4+ or CD8+ T cells sorted from blood, taken in a trial of the OX40 agonist ivuxolimab. The receptor was isolated from an adult with an advanced solid tumor such as melanoma, head and neck, liver or kidney cancer. This sequence joins TRBV10-3 and TRBJ1-1; 7 bases map to TRBD1. The CDR3 DNA reads as TGTGCCATCAAAGGACAGGTAGTGAGTGGGGCCATGAACACTGAAGCTTTCTTT. Encoded protein: CAIKGQVVSGAMNTEAFF.